This TCR beta chain was identified in a study of PD-L1 blockade in urothelial cancer. Overall study context: Counts from blood samples showed a median of approximately 150,000 T cells.

Germline-derived CDR1 and CDR2 are MDHEN and SYDVKM. Trimming at V came to 4 bases and at J to 8 bases, leaving 14 bases not matched to a gene. There are 16 residues in the CDR3. Every PCR got spiked synthetic TCR analog templates. Assay used: immunoSEQ multiplex PCR; TCRdb lists only in-frame clones, some missing. The table records about 110,000 clones, about 85% of them present only once. Patients in the study were battling locally advanced or metastatic urothelial carcinoma. Patient sample counts ranged from 1 to 8, pretreatment and on-treatment. The sequence came from a man between 50 and 59 years old with urothelial cancer. The specimen comprised PBMCs, sampled around atezolizumab (anti-PD-L1) treatment. The chain links TRBV28 to TRBJ2-3, with 8 bases that match TRBD2. CDR3 DNA: TGTGCCAGCAGTTCCCGAGCGGGAGTAGGGTTGGGTACGCAGTATTTT. Its protein is CASSSRAGVGLGTQYF.